The 27 T cell receptor beta chains below come from one sample, sequenced in a study of Ad26.COV2.S vaccination and SARS-CoV-2 variants. Treatment: over 15 received Ad26.COV2.S at low or high dose, single or two shots; several received placebo; per-sample allocation not given. Sampling occurred on day 63 after the first vaccine or placebo injection. Assay: immunoSEQ multiplex PCR; the TCRdb copy retains only in-frame clones and omits some. There are some 300,000 clones in the sample; approximately 86% occur only once, and under 2% lies in the top ten. Sample: peripheral blood, taken in a trial of Ad26.COV2.S vaccine versus placebo. Every receptor here comes from a person between 18 and 59 years old who received the Ad26.COV2.S COVID-19 vaccine or a placebo.

This chain connects TRBV6-5 to TRBJ2-3; weak D call: TRBD1 (5 bases). Trimming shortened V by 4 bases and J by 1 base, and 9 bases separated the two germline ends. The germline V gene encodes CDR1 MNHEY and CDR2 SVGAGI. The CDR3 runs 14 residues. CDR3 in amino acids: CASSLATGTDTQYF. The CDR3 DNA reads as TGTGCCAGCAGTTTGGCGACAGGCACAGATACGCAGTATTTT.

The gene calls are TRBV19 and TRBJ1-5; maybe TRBD1 (5 bases). The germline gives CDR1 LNHDA, CDR2 SQIVND (reference sequence). Trimming pared 9 bases from V and 0 bases from J, leaving 21 bases between. The CDR3 sequence is 17 residues long. The CDR3 region is CASETTTGAYSNQPQHF. DNA for the CDR3: TGTGCCAGCGAAACCACTACCGGGGCATATAGCAATCAGCCCCAGCATTTT.

The gene calls are TRBV5-6 and TRBJ1-1; the match to TRBD1 covers 8 bases. CDR1 SGHDT and CDR2 YYEEEE come from the germline V gene. Trimming cost V 5 bases and J 1 base; bases outside gene matches: 10. CDR3 length: 16 amino acids. CDR3 in amino acids: CASRLNQGARNTEAFF. CDR3 DNA: TGTGCCAGCAGGTTGAACCAGGGGGCTCGGAACACTGAAGCTTTCTTT. Looking up the rest from reference TRBV5-6 and TRBJ1-1 gives the full variable domain: DAGVTQSPTHLIKTRGQQVTLRCSPKSGHDTVSWYQQALGQGPQFIFQYYEEEERQRGNFPDRFSGHQFPNYSSELNVNALLLGDSALYLCASRLNQGARNTEAFFGQGTRLTVV.

Only one count was recorded for this clone. V is TRBV7-2 and J is TRBJ2-7; the D gene is possibly TRBD2 (5 bases). The CDR3 contains 13 residues. V dropped 3 bases and J dropped 6 bases, with 12 bases sitting between them. Germline lookup yields CDR1 SGHTA and CDR2 FQGNSA. Here the CDR3 reads CASSFRTVGEQYF. CDR3 DNA: TGTGCCAGCAGCTTTAGGACTGTGGGCGAGCAGTACTTC. The whole variable domain, remainder taken from reference TRBV7-2 and TRBJ2-7, is GAGVSQSPSNKVTEKGKDVELRCDPISGHTALYWYRQSLGQGLEFLIYFQGNSAPDKSGLPSDRFSAERTGGSVSTLTIQRTQQEDSAVYLCASSFRTVGEQYFGPGTRLTVT.

The rearrangement uses TRBV6-5 and TRBJ2-7; 11 bases align to TRBD2. This CDR3 region has 14 residues. The germline V gene encodes CDR1 MNHEY and CDR2 SVGAGI. J gave up 3 bases and V 6 bases, and 4 bases lay outside the gene matches. The CDR3 DNA is TGTGCCAGCAGAGGGACTAGCGGCCTCTACGAGCAGTACTTC. It encodes CASRGTSGLYEQYF.

This clone appeared a single time. V is TRBV7-2 and J is TRBJ1-6; a possible D gene is TRBD1 (5 bases). CDR3 size: 16 residues. Germline V lookup: CDR1 SGHTA, CDR2 FQGNSA. V lost 1 base and J lost 9, with 16 bases in between. CDR3 region: CASSLEIVGGGSPLHF. In DNA form, the CDR3 reads TGTGCCAGCAGCTTAGAAATAGTCGGGGGGGGTTCACCCCTCCACTTT. Full variable domain (rest looked up from reference TRBV7-2 and TRBJ1-6): GAGVSQSPSNKVTEKGKDVELRCDPISGHTALYWYRQSLGQGLEFLIYFQGNSAPDKSGLPSDRFSAERTGGSVSTLTIQRTQQEDSAVYLCASSLEIVGGGSPLHFGNGTRLTVT.

This clone was counted a few times. V and J are TRBV5-1 and TRBJ2-3, with D possibly TRBD1 on 6 matching bases. Deletions cut 3 bases from V and 3 bases from J, with 14 bases between. CDR1 and CDR2 from the germline V gene are SGHRS and YFSETQ. The CDR3 length is 15 residues. DNA for the CDR3: TGCGCCAGCAGCTCGACAGGTTTCGGGACAGATACGCAGTATTTT. Encoded protein: CASSSTGFGTDTQYF.

This chain links TRBV30 with TRBJ1-1; unclear D gene. V shed 3 bases and J shed 0 bases, with 8 bases lying between them. In germline, CDR1 is GTSNPN, CDR2 SVGIG (reference sequence). There are 13 residues in the CDR3. In DNA form, the CDR3 reads TGTGCCTGGAGCCAGGCCATGAACACTGAAGCTTTCTTT. It specifies CAWSQAMNTEAFF.

This chain links TRBV4-1 with TRBJ2-2; 15 nucleotides agree with TRBD2. The germline CDR1 and CDR2 sequences are MGHRA and YSYEKL. This CDR3 has 18 residues. J lost 6 bases, V lost 4 bases, and 9 bases had no gene match. In DNA, the CDR3 is TGCGCCAGCAGCCTACGGACTAGCGGGGGGGCCAGTCCCGGGGAGCTGTTTTTT. Its translation: CASSLRTSGGASPGELFF.

The rearrangement joins TRBV18 to TRBJ2-5; D call uncertain. Trimming removed 3 bases from V and 5 bases from J, with 10 bases in between. The CDR3 consists of 13 residues. Per the germline V gene, CDR1 is KGHSH and CDR2 is LQKENI. The CDR3 is CASSPGMRETQYF. CDR3 coding DNA: TGTGCCAGCTCACCGGGGATGAGGGAGACCCAGTACTTC.

The sample holds a few counts of this clone. The chain has TRBV7-9 and TRBJ2-5; 9 bases are shared with TRBD1. The CDR3 is 15 residues long. V shed 5 bases, J shed 5 bases, and the junction held 9 bases outside the gene matches. Germline V gene lookup returns CDR1 SEHNR and CDR2 FQNEAQ (reference sequence). The CDR3 protein is CASSPQQGAGETQYF. The CDR3 DNA follows: TGTGCCAGCAGCCCCCAACAGGGGGCGGGGGAGACCCAGTACTTC.

This clone appeared a few times. The gene calls are TRBV4-3 and TRBJ2-7; 10 bases are shared with TRBD2. With V trimmed by 4 bases and J by 6 bases, 9 bases remained unmatched. Germline assignment: CDR1 LGHNA and CDR2 YSLEER. This CDR3 has 15 residues. The CDR3 region is CASSPTAGGPAEQYF. CDR3 nucleotides: TGCGCCAGCAGCCCAACAGCGGGGGGGCCCGCCGAGCAGTACTTC.

This clone appeared a single time. The genes are TRBV19 and TRBJ2-7; TRBD1 matches at 8 bases. CDR1 and CDR2 (germline): LNHDA, SQIVND (reference sequence). The CDR3 sequence is 14 residues long. V dropped 3 bases and J dropped 6; count of bases not matched to a gene: 7. CDR3 sequence: CASSIGQGVGEQYF. In DNA form, the CDR3 reads TGTGCCAGTAGTATTGGACAGGGAGTCGGCGAGCAGTACTTC. The full variable domain, rest sourced from reference TRBV19 and TRBJ2-7, is DGGITQSPKYLFRKEGQNVTLSCEQNLNHDAMYWYRQDPGQGLRLIYYSQIVNDFQKGDIAEGYSVSREKKESFPLTVTSAQKNPTAFYLCASSIGQGVGEQYFGPGTRLTVT.

V is TRBV9 and J is TRBJ2-3, with 7 bases lining up with TRBD1. V shed 0 bases, J shed 3 bases, and the junction held 13 bases outside the gene matches. The CDR3 runs to 18 residues. Germline loops: CDR1 SGDLS, CDR2 YYNGEE. The CDR3 DNA reads TGTGCCAGCAGCGTAGACGTCGGGCGGACAGGTTCGACAGATACGCAGTATTTT. It encodes CASSVDVGRTGSTDTQYF.

The chain links TRBV19 to TRBJ2-5; TRBD2 aligns across 7 bases. The CDR3 loop spans 16 amino acids. Germline trimming cut 3 bases from V and 1 base from J; bases unmatched to any gene: 8. CDR1 and CDR2 (germline): LNHDA, SQIVND (reference sequence). This CDR3 reads CASSIARGESQETQYF. CDR3 DNA: TGTGCCAGTAGTATTGCACGGGGGGAGAGCCAAGAGACCCAGTACTTC.

The rearrangement links TRBV6-6 to TRBJ2-5, with 12 nucleotides matching TRBD1. From germline, CDR1 is MNHNY and CDR2 SVGAGI (reference sequence). V was clipped by 8 bases and J by 5 bases; unmatched bases: 9. The CDR3 is 15 residues long. CDR3 protein: CASLWGQGAQETQYF. In nucleotides, the CDR3 is TGTGCCAGCTTGTGGGGACAGGGGGCGCAGGAGACCCAGTACTTC.

This chain's CDR3 is CASSLRQGAVEETQYF. Written as DNA, the CDR3 is TGTGCCAGCAGCCTCCGACAGGGGGCAGTGGAAGAGACCCAGTACTTC. The genes are TRBV11-2 and TRBJ2-5; 10 bases are shared with TRBD1. Trimming at V came to 5 bases and at J to 3 bases, leaving 9 bases not matched to a gene. The CDR3 consists of 16 residues. The germline CDR1 and CDR2 sequences are SGHAT and FQNNGV.

The chain carries TRBV7-2 and TRBJ2-1; the match to TRBD1 covers 9 bases. Germline V gene sequence: CDR1 SGHTA, CDR2 FQGNSA. The trim removed 5 bases at V and 4 bases at J, leaving 18 bases unmatched. This CDR3 has 19 residues. CDR3 sequence: CASSPQQGAASLLYNEQFF. CDR3 bases: TGTGCCAGCAGCCCCCAACAGGGGGCTGCTTCTCTCCTTTACAATGAGCAGTTCTTC. Full variable domain (rest looked up from reference TRBV7-2 and TRBJ2-1): GAGVSQSPSNKVTEKGKDVELRCDPISGHTALYWYRQSLGQGLEFLIYFQGNSAPDKSGLPSDRFSAERTGGSVSTLTIQRTQQEDSAVYLCASSPQQGAASLLYNEQFFGPGTRLTVL.

V gene TRBV7-6 combines with J gene TRBJ2-1; no reliable D call. The CDR3 totals 14 residues. V was pared by 1 base and J by 8 bases, with 12 bases between. The germline CDR1 and CDR2 sequences are SGHVS and FNYEAQ. CDR3 DNA: TGTGCCAGCAGCTTAGGACCGCAGGCGGATGAGCAGTTCTTC. Translation gives CASSLGPQADEQFF.

The chain is built from TRBV6-5 and TRBJ1-1; TRBD1 is a possible D gene (5 bases). V lost 4 bases and J 4 bases, leaving 7 bases between the germline ends. CDR3 length: 12 residues. Germline V lookup: CDR1 MNHEY, CDR2 SVGAGI. CDR3 nucleotides: TGTGCCAGCAGTTCAGGGTTCACTGAAGCTTTCTTT. Translating gives CASSSGFTEAFF.

The rearrangement links TRBV5-1 to TRBJ2-5; 9 nucleotides line up with TRBD2. V lost 4 bases, J lost 3 bases, and 10 bases stayed unmatched. CDR3 length: 16 residues. Germline V CDR1 and CDR2: SGHRS, YFSETQ. The CDR3 sequence: CASSPGLRGGEETQYF. The CDR3 DNA follows: TGCGCCAGCAGCCCGGGGTTGCGGGGGGGCGAAGAGACCCAGTACTTC.

The chain is built from TRBV5-1 and TRBJ2-3; TRBD2 is a possible D gene (5 bases). CDR1 and CDR2 (germline): SGHRS, YFSETQ. V lost 6 bases and J lost 4, with 15 bases in between. The CDR3 is 14 residues long. CDR3 bases: TGCGCCAGCACTCCCCCGGGGTCTGCAGATACGCAGTATTTT. As protein: CASTPPGSADTQYF. Full variable domain (rest looked up from reference TRBV5-1 and TRBJ2-3): KAGVTQTPRYLIKTRGQQVTLSCSPISGHRSVSWYQQTPGQGLQFLFEYFSETQRNKGNFPGRFSGRQFSNSRSEMNVSTLELGDSALYLCASTPPGSADTQYFGPGTRLTVL.

The chain uses TRBV24-1 and TRBJ2-1; D possibly matches TRBD1 or TRBD2 (7 bases each). Trimming removed 3 bases at V and 5 bases at J, with 22 bases between. Germline-derived CDR1 and CDR2 are KGHDR and SFDVKD. This CDR3 is 18 amino acids long. The CDR3 sequence is CATSDPGGEGQSDNEQFF. CDR3 DNA sequence: TGTGCCACCAGTGATCCAGGGGGGGAAGGGCAAAGTGACAATGAGCAGTTCTTC.

With respect to this clone: This same CDR3 is encoded by further DNA sequences in the sample. The chain recombines TRBV18 with TRBJ2-5; D gene uncertain. Looked up from germline, CDR1 is KGHSH and CDR2 is LQKENI. The CDR3 is made up of 11 amino acids. Trimming stripped 3 bases from V and 4 bases from J, with 3 bases between. Written as DNA, the CDR3 is TGTGCCAGCTCACCGGGAGAGACCCAGTACTTC. It specifies CASSPGETQYF.

The chain couples TRBV6-4 to TRBJ2-2; D ambiguous. The CDR3 consists of 14 residues. Trimming took off 5 bases at V and 0 bases at J, with 7 bases between the two ends. Germline lookup yields CDR1 MRHNA and CDR2 SNTAGT. The DNA for the CDR3 is TGTGCCAGCAGTCTACGGGCGAACACCGGGGAGCTGTTTTTT. Translation gives CASSLRANTGELFF.

This clone was recorded a few times. V is TRBV7-8 and J is TRBJ1-6; the D is unclear. The CDR3 totals 16 residues. The germline gives CDR1 SGHVS, CDR2 FQNEAQ. Trimming pared 0 bases from V and 0 bases from J, leaving 6 bases between. CDR3 sequence: CASSLAPSSYNSPLHF. CDR3 sequence (DNA): TGTGCCAGCAGCTTAGCACCGAGCTCCTATAATTCACCCCTCCACTTT.

The genes are TRBV7-6 and TRBJ1-3; 9 positions match TRBD1. Germline loops: CDR1 SGHVS, CDR2 FNYEAQ. Losses at the gene ends were 4 bases for V and 0 bases for J; bases not matched to a gene: 7. This CDR3 region has 17 residues. CDR3 region: CASSSLQGALSGNTIYF. In DNA, the CDR3 is TGTGCCAGCAGCTCATTACAGGGGGCCCTCTCTGGAAACACCATATATTTT.